This TCR beta chain was recorded in a study of blood T cells in healthy people across ages. Study-wide context: Capturing about one barcoded beta molecule per two T cells was achieved by template switching.

PCR was performed a second time for about 7 to 11 cycles using a sample-barcoded 5' primer and a J-beta primer mix. TCRdb fed the 5' RACE reads into MiXCR, producing one record per CDR3 protein. The table lists fewer than 2 million distinct CDR3 sequences, about 39% of them singletons. Trimming took off 1 base at V and 7 bases at J, with 13 bases between the two ends. Germline CDR1 and CDR2: LGHDT and YNNKEL (reference sequence). The CDR3 runs 14 residues. The origin of this receptor is a human donor in good health. The gene calls are TRBV3-1 and TRBJ2-5; D is uncertain. The source material was blood. CDR3 amino acids: CASSQASVTGTQYF. The CDR3 DNA follows: TGTGCCAGCAGCCAAGCATCTGTTACGGGGACCCAGTACTTC.